The 30 T cell receptor beta chains listed next were all sequenced from one sample in a study of blood T cells in healthy people across ages. Sample-barcoded 5' priming and a J-beta primer mix drove a second PCR of 7 to 11 cycles. Via MiXCR, TCRdb re-called the 5' RACE reads, giving one row per CDR3 protein. The data show about 290,000 distinct CDR3 sequences, roughly 26% seen once. Sequencing was carried out using blood. Source of these receptors: a woman aged 70-85 years in good health.

This clonotype has only a few counts. CDR3 protein: CASSEVAEAFF. The DNA of the CDR3 is TGTGCCAGCAGTGAAGTGGCAGAAGCTTTCTTT. The chain uses TRBV6-1 and TRBJ1-1; D is uncertain. CDR1 MNHNS and CDR2 SASEGT come from the germline V gene. The CDR3 covers 11 residues. V lost 1 base, J lost 8 bases, and 5 bases lay in between.

CDR3 amino acids: CASSLPFSTYTYEQYF. As DNA, the CDR3 is TGTGCCAGCAGCTTACCCTTCTCGACATATACCTACGAGCAGTACTTC. The chain is built from TRBV5-6 and TRBJ2-7; D gene unclear. V was cut by 2 bases and J by 2 bases, with 17 bases left in between. The CDR3 has 16 residues. The germline V gene has CDR1 SGHDT and CDR2 YYEEEE.

The J gene is TRBJ2-7, the V gene TRBV7-2; TRBD1 might be the D (6 bases). Germline V gene sequence: CDR1 SGHTA, CDR2 FQGNSA. Trimming cost V 4 bases and J 5 bases, with 12 bases left between them. The CDR3 totals 13 residues. CDR3 region: CASSSWGQDEQYF. Here the CDR3 DNA reads TGTGCCAGCAGCTCGTGGGGGCAGGACGAGCAGTACTTC.

This clonotype was found a few times. The germline gene is not matched at one end of the junction; a read error may be the cause. This chain joins TRBV7-7 and TRBJ2-5; D not resolved. The CDR3 is made up of 14 amino acids. Germline CDR1 SSHAT, CDR2 FNYEAQ (reference sequence). CDR3 region: CASSLSLGVETQYF. The CDR3 coding sequence is TGTGCTAGCAGCCTATCCCTGGGCGTGGAGACCCAGTACTTC.

This clonotype has only a few counts. The chain recombines TRBV19 with TRBJ1-4; D not resolved. V was pared by 6 bases and J by 8 bases, with 13 bases between. The CDR3 runs to 13 residues. The germline CDR1 and CDR2 sequences are LNHDA and SQIVND (reference sequence). The CDR3 loop reads CASRGLRKEKLFF. The CDR3 coding sequence is TGTGCCAGTAGGGGGTTAAGAAAAGAAAAACTGTTTTTT. The variable domain in full, completed from reference TRBV19 and TRBJ1-4, reads DGGITQSPKYLFRKEGQNVTLSCEQNLNHDAMYWYRQDPGQGLRLIYYSQIVNDFQKGDIAEGYSVSREKKESFPLTVTSAQKNPTAFYLCASRGLRKEKLFFGSGTQLSVL.

This clonotype was picked up a small number of times. This chain uses TRBV28 with TRBJ1-4; possible D gene TRBD1, 5 bases. Germline V CDR1 and CDR2: MDHEN, SYDVKM. The germline V and J ends were trimmed by 5 bases and 8 bases, with 18 bases remaining between them. This CDR3 has 15 residues. CDR3 DNA: TGTGCCAGCAGTCCTCTTGGGGGAGTGGGGGAAAAACTGTTTTTT. It translates to CASSPLGGVGEKLFF.

The V gene is TRBV29-1, the J gene TRBJ2-7; possibly TRBD1 for D (6 bases). Trimming pared 7 bases from V and 5 bases from J, leaving 12 bases between. The germline V gene has CDR1 SQVTM and CDR2 ANQGSEA. The CDR3 loop spans 11 amino acids. The CDR3 here is CSAQGINEQYF. The DNA for the CDR3 is TGCAGCGCACAGGGAATCAACGAGCAGTACTTC.

This clonotype was seen ten or more times. The chain couples TRBV4-2 to TRBJ2-7; no clear D gene. V was shortened by 0 bases and J by 1 base, with 7 bases between the two germline ends. Germline CDR1 is LGHNA and CDR2 is YNFKEQ. CDR3 size: 14 residues. The CDR3 loop reads CASSQEASSYEQYF. The CDR3 nucleotides read TGTGCCAGCAGCCAAGAGGCCTCATCCTACGAGCAGTACTTC.

This sequence joins TRBV5-1 and TRBJ1-2; D is perhaps TRBD1 (5 bases). CDR1 is SGHRS, CDR2 YFSETQ, per germline. V was cut by 4 bases and J by 9 bases, with 16 bases left in between. CDR3 length: 13 amino acids. The CDR3 spells CASSNLGEGRYTF. In DNA, the CDR3 is TGCGCCAGCAGCAACCTGGGGGAGGGTCGCTACACCTTC.

The J gene is TRBJ2-1, the V gene TRBV7-2; 10 bases fit TRBD2. CDR3 size: 16 residues. After removal of 2 bases from V and 7 bases from J, the junction contained 8 bases not matched to a gene. Germline V gene data show CDR1 as SGHTA and CDR2 as FQGNSA. CDR3 sequence (DNA): TGTGCCAGCAGCTTACGAAGCGGGAGGGCCTTTAATGAGCAGTTCTTC. This codes for CASSLRSGRAFNEQFF. The full variable domain, with the rest looked up from reference TRBV7-2 and TRBJ2-1, is GAGVSQSPSNKVTEKGKDVELRCDPISGHTALYWYRQSLGQGLEFLIYFQGNSAPDKSGLPSDRFSAERTGGSVSTLTIQRTQQEDSAVYLCASSLRSGRAFNEQFFGPGTRLTVL.

For this clonotype: One end of the junction does not line up with germline, which may come from a read error. This chain links TRBV20-1 with TRBJ2-1; either TRBD1 or TRBD2 may fit D (5 bases each). This CDR3 is 16 amino acids long. CDR1 DFQATT and CDR2 SNEGSKA come from the germline V gene (reference sequence). CDR3 residues: CSARVEGRSSYNEQLF. DNA for the CDR3: TGCAGTGCTAGAGTTGAGGGACGGAGCTCCTACAATGAGCAGCTCTTC.

This clonotype occurred many times. This chain connects TRBV20-1 to TRBJ2-7, with TRBD2 matching over 8 bases. With V trimmed by 4 bases and J by 2 bases, 13 bases remained unmatched. Germline V lookup: CDR1 DFQATT, CDR2 SNEGSKA (reference sequence). The CDR3 loop spans 16 amino acids. CDR3 DNA: TGCAGTGCTACCGAGAGCGGGAGTAAGATGGCCTACGAGCAGTACTTC. It encodes CSATESGSKMAYEQYF.

The chain carries TRBV11-2 and TRBJ2-6, with 7 bases identical to TRBD2. The CDR3 is made up of 15 amino acids. Losses at the gene ends were 5 bases for V and 2 bases for J; bases not matched to a gene: 3. CDR1 and CDR2 (germline): SGHAT, FQNNGV. The CDR3 DNA is TGTGCCAGCAGCCTAACTAGCGCTGGGGCCAACGTCCTGACTTTC. Residues: CASSLTSAGANVLTF.

This clonotype occurred a few times. The rearrangement links TRBV5-1 to TRBJ2-5; weak D call: TRBD2 (5 bases). The CDR3 length is 14 residues. Germline loops: CDR1 SGHRS, CDR2 YFSETQ. Trimming pared 1 base from V and 2 bases from J, leaving 9 bases between. CDR3 nucleotide sequence: TGCGCCAGCAGCTTGACGGGGTTACAAGAGACCCAGTACTTC. As protein: CASSLTGLQETQYF.

Only a few counts were recorded for this clonotype. The rearrangement uses TRBV18 and TRBJ2-7, with 7 bases that match TRBD1. Germline CDR1 and CDR2: KGHSH and LQKENI. CDR3 size: 14 residues. V was pared by 3 bases and J by 1 base, with 3 bases of the junction left unmatched. The CDR3 is CASSPGQQSYEQYF. As DNA, the CDR3 is TGTGCCAGCTCACCGGGACAGCAGTCCTACGAGCAGTACTTC.

This chain connects TRBV15 to TRBJ2-3; 9 bases are shared with TRBD2. Germline-derived CDR1 and CDR2 are LNHNV and YYDKDF (reference sequence). J gave up 6 bases and V 0 bases, and 7 bases lay outside the gene matches. CDR3 size: 16 residues. The DNA for the CDR3 is TGTGCCACCAGCAGAGATCGGCCGCGGGGGGGCGATACGCAGTATTTT. Translated, it gives CATSRDRPRGGDTQYF.

The table lists this clonotype with a few counts. The rearrangement links TRBV5-1 to TRBJ1-4, with a weak D call TRBD1 (6 bases). CDR3 length: 16 residues. Germline CDR1 SGHRS, CDR2 YFSETQ. The V end was cut by 4 bases, the J end by 5 bases, with 18 bases between. The CDR3 sequence: CASSGGALGANEKLFF. In DNA form, the CDR3 reads TGCGCCAGCAGCGGGGGGGCCCTAGGGGCCAATGAAAAACTGTTTTTT.

This clonotype was seen at least ten times. This sequence joins TRBV6-1 and TRBJ1-2; D is unresolved. The CDR3 covers 13 residues. V lost 7 bases and J lost 6, with 15 bases in between. CDR1 MNHNS and CDR2 SASEGT come from the germline V gene. CDR3 in amino acids: CASTEGGLDGYTF. CDR3 coding DNA: TGTGCCAGCACCGAAGGTGGTCTGGATGGCTACACCTTC.

J is TRBJ2-1 and V is TRBV20-1; 10 bases are a match to TRBD1. The J call may be mistaken, given a closer DNA end match to TRBJ2-7. This CDR3 is 14 amino acids long. The germline gives CDR1 DFQATT, CDR2 SNEGSKA (reference sequence). Here the CDR3 DNA reads TGCAGTGCTAGCGTGGACAGGGGGACCTACGAGCAGTACTTC. This codes for CSASVDRGTYEQYF.

The CDR3 nucleotides read TGTGCCAGCAGCCAAGATTGGGGACAGGGAGTTCAGCCCCAGCATTTT. It is translated as CASSQDWGQGVQPQHF. The chain uses TRBV3-1 and TRBJ1-5; TRBD1 agrees at 9 bases. Germline V lookup: CDR1 LGHDT, CDR2 YNNKEL (reference sequence). This CDR3 is built from 16 residues. The junction had 6 bases not matched to a gene; V was cut back by 0 bases and J by 6 bases.

In this sample, this clonotype turned up a few times. The V and J genes are TRBV14 and TRBJ2-5, with a possible D match to TRBD1 (6 bases). Trimming removed 4 bases from V and 7 bases from J, with 16 bases in between. The germline CDR1 and CDR2 sequences are SGHDN and FVKESK. The CDR3 has 14 residues. The CDR3 nucleotides are TGTGCCAGCAGCCGACAGGCCCACCGAGGGACCCAGTACTTC. It specifies CASSRQAHRGTQYF.

The chain joins TRBV6-2 or TRBV6-3 to TRBJ2-5, with D unclear. The J call is doubtful: the DNA matches TRBJ2-1 better. The CDR3 is 13 amino acids. Germline loops: CDR1 MNHEY, CDR2 SVGEGT. The CDR3 region has the DNA TGTGCCAGCAGCTACAGTTTCTACAATGAGCAGTTCTTC. Translation gives CASSYSFYNEQFF.

The rearrangement joins TRBV29-1 to TRBJ2-7, with unresolved D. The V end was cut by 5 bases, the J end by 5 bases, with 13 bases between. Germline V gene lookup returns CDR1 SQVTM and CDR2 ANQGSEA. This CDR3 contains 12 residues. The DNA for the CDR3 is TGCAGCGTTTCCGACGGGTACCACGAGCAGTACTTC. This encodes CSVSDGYHEQYF.

The rearrangement links TRBV18 to TRBJ2-5; D is unclear. The J call may be incorrect, as the DNA end agrees better with TRBJ2-7. CDR1 and CDR2 from the germline V gene are KGHSH and LQKENI. The CDR3 is 16 residues long. The CDR3 DNA is TGTGCCAGCTCACCCCATCCCCAGGTCCTCACCTACGAGCAGTACTTC. Translated: CASSPHPQVLTYEQYF.

The chain joins TRBV5-1 to TRBJ2-5; TRBD1 might be the D (5 bases). The last part of the DNA fits TRBJ2-7 better; the J call may be wrong. The CDR3 is made up of 14 amino acids. Per germline, CDR1 SGHRS and CDR2 YFSETQ. The CDR3 protein is CASSFGAEPYEQYF. CDR3 coding DNA: TGCGCCAGCAGCTTTGGGGCCGAACCCTACGAGCAGTACTTC.

The chain has TRBV20-1 and TRBJ1-3; 8 bases fit TRBD1. Germline lookup yields CDR1 DFQATT and CDR2 SNEGSKA (reference sequence). The trim removed 0 bases at V and 4 bases at J, leaving 2 bases unmatched. The CDR3 extends over 14 amino acids. The CDR3 protein is CSARDPGGGNTIYF. DNA of the CDR3: TGCAGTGCTAGAGACCCAGGGGGCGGAAACACCATATATTTT.

The genes are TRBV20-1 and TRBJ2-5, with 7 bases matching TRBD2. After removal of 0 bases from V and 4 bases from J, the junction contained 11 bases not matched to a gene. Germline V lookup: CDR1 DFQATT, CDR2 SNEGSKA (reference sequence). The CDR3 has 16 residues. The CDR3 protein is CSARDPKRGPGETQYF. CDR3 nucleotides: TGCAGTGCTAGAGATCCGAAGCGGGGTCCGGGAGAGACCCAGTACTTC.

The table lists this clonotype with a few counts. This sequence joins TRBV7-6 and TRBJ2-5; D is unresolved. Germline lookup yields CDR1 SGHVS and CDR2 FNYEAQ. Trimming left V 5 bases short and J 5 bases short, with 9 bases between. This CDR3 comprises 12 residues. Here the CDR3 DNA reads TGTGCCAGCAGCCGGCCGTGGGAGACCCAGTACTTC. It translates to CASSRPWETQYF.

This clonotype was seen ten or more times. This chain joins TRBV20-1 and TRBJ2-3; 16 bases are shared with TRBD2. Germline loops: CDR1 DFQATT, CDR2 SNEGSKA (reference sequence). CDR3 length equals 17 residues. Germline trimming cut 0 bases from V and 7 bases from J; bases unmatched to any gene: 7. CDR3 in DNA: TGCAGTGCTAGAGAAGTGGGACTAGCGGGAGGGCGATATACGCAGTATTTT. Protein: CSAREVGLAGGRYTQYF.

This clonotype was observed many times. The V and J genes are TRBV4-1 and TRBJ2-1, with a tentative D call TRBD2 (5 bases). V was pared by 4 bases and J by 7 bases, with 14 bases between. Germline V gene data show CDR1 as MGHRA and CDR2 as YSYEKL. The CDR3 is 14 residues long. CDR3 nucleotides: TGCGCCAGCAGCCCCATGGGGAGTCTAAATGAGCAGTTCTTC. This encodes CASSPMGSLNEQFF.